Below are 24 T cell receptor beta chains sequenced from a single sample in a study of blood T cell repertoires in COVID-19 (dated by TCRdb to the early 2020s). The library was built by means of the immunoSEQ multiplex PCR assay. TCRdb took this table from immuneACCESS and kept in-frame rearrangements with V and J called. Such tables lack part of the clones; where checked against another copy, unresolved V genes explain under half of the gap, and the rest is unexplained. Within this sample are under 45,000 clones, with around 84% of them counted one time only. The biggest ten clones account for 40% to 45% of the sample. Sequences were obtained from peripheral blood. The receptors derive from a human donor in a cohort sampled during active COVID-19.

This clone was seen a handful of times. The chain couples TRBV7-2 to TRBJ2-1, with 16 nucleotides matching TRBD2. V shed 5 bases, J shed 8 bases, and the junction held 9 bases outside the gene matches. CDR3 length: 17 residues. Germline CDR1 reads SGHTA; CDR2 reads FQGNSA. Here the CDR3 reads CASSPPGLAGGLHEQFF. The CDR3 nucleotides read TGTGCCAGCAGCCCCCCGGGACTAGCGGGGGGGCTCCATGAGCAGTTCTTC.

The rearrangement uses TRBV5-1 and TRBJ2-1, with 8 bases that match TRBD1. Germline trimming cut 9 bases from V and 4 bases from J; bases unmatched to any gene: 9. Germline V gene sequence: CDR1 SGHRS, CDR2 YFSETQ. The CDR3 contains 14 residues. The CDR3 reads CATRGTGVYNEQFF. In DNA form, the CDR3 reads TGCGCCACCCGGGGGACAGGTGTTTACAATGAGCAGTTCTTC.

The chain joins TRBV24-1 to TRBJ2-1, with a weak D call TRBD1 (5 bases). V dropped 9 bases and J dropped 2 bases, with 16 bases sitting between them. The V gene's germline CDR1 is KGHDR and CDR2 SFDVKD. The CDR3 sequence is 15 residues long. CDR3 loop: CATSVAGSAYNEQFF. For the CDR3, the DNA is TGTGCCACCTCCGTAGCAGGGTCGGCCTACAATGAGCAGTTCTTC.

CDR3 in DNA: TGTGCCAGCAGCCCTCTAGCGGGGGCCCAAGAGACCCAGTACTTC. It encodes CASSPLAGAQETQYF. The chain combines TRBV11-2 with TRBJ2-5; TRBD2 matches 10 bases. CDR3 length equals 15 residues. CDR1 is SGHAT and CDR2 is FQNNGV in the germline V gene. J was trimmed by 1 base and V by 5 bases; bases with no gene match: 4.

J is TRBJ2-7 and V is TRBV28, with no clear D. Deletions cut 4 bases from V and 2 bases from J, with 6 bases between. The V gene's germline CDR1 is MDHEN and CDR2 SYDVKM. The CDR3 extends over 12 amino acids. This chain's CDR3 is CASSSNTYEQYV. For the CDR3, the DNA is TGTGCCAGCAGTTCTAATACCTACGAGCAGTACGTC.

The chain joins TRBV5-1 to TRBJ2-3; the D gene is possibly TRBD2 (5 bases). Germline CDR1 SGHRS, CDR2 YFSETQ. Deletions cut 5 bases from V and 5 bases from J, with 24 bases between. This CDR3 has 17 amino acids. The CDR3 sequence is CASRFTPGNNRGDTQYF. DNA of the CDR3: TGCGCCAGCAGGTTCACCCCCGGTAACAATCGGGGAGATACGCAGTATTTT.

The chain recombines TRBV14 with TRBJ1-3; possible D gene TRBD1, 6 bases. CDR3 length equals 14 residues. V lost 3 bases and J lost 4, with 10 bases in between. Germline CDR1 and CDR2: SGHDN and FVKESK. Here the CDR3 DNA reads TGTGCCAGCAGCCAGCAGGGGTCCGGAAACACCATATATTTT. Its translation is CASSQQGSGNTIYF.

The chain has TRBV7-6 and TRBJ2-1; TRBD2 agrees at 11 bases. Losses at the gene ends were 3 bases for V and 10 bases for J; bases not matched to a gene: 8. Germline V gene lookup returns CDR1 SGHVS and CDR2 FNYEAQ. The CDR3 totals 15 residues. The CDR3 DNA follows: TGTGCCAGCAGCTTCCTAGCGGGGGGCCCACAAGAGCAGTTCTTC. Its translation is CASSFLAGGPQEQFF. The entire variable domain, with the rest obtained from reference TRBV7-6 and TRBJ2-1, is as follows: GAGVSQSPRYKVTKRGQDVALRCDPISGHVSLYWYRQALGQGPEFLTYFNYEAQQDKSGLPNDRFSAERPEGSISTLTIQRTEQRDSAMYRCASSFLAGGPQEQFFGPGTRLTVL.

This clone was seen ten or more times. The chain uses TRBV7-2 and TRBJ2-1; D may be TRBD1 (6 bases). The CDR3 is made up of 14 amino acids. V lost 2 bases to trimming and J lost 7 bases, with 12 bases between them. Germline V lookup: CDR1 SGHTA, CDR2 FQGNSA. CDR3 region: CASSLIGTRNEQFF. The CDR3 DNA reads TGTGCCAGCAGCTTAATTGGGACAAGAAATGAGCAGTTCTTC.

This chain links TRBV3-1 (or the pseudogene TRBV3-2) with TRBJ2-6; D is undetermined. This CDR3 is 14 amino acids long. V lost 6 bases to trimming and J lost 4 bases, with 10 bases between them. Germline V gives CDR1 LGHDT, CDR2 YNNKEL (reference sequence). The CDR3 region is CASRFEAGANVLTF. CDR3 in DNA: TGTGCCAGCAGGTTTGAGGCCGGGGCCAACGTCCTGACTTTC.

The gene calls are TRBV28 and TRBJ1-6; D not resolved. In germline, CDR1 is MDHEN, CDR2 SYDVKM. The CDR3 is 15 residues long. The ends were cut back, 1 base at V and 7 bases at J, with 11 bases in the middle. The DNA of the CDR3 is TGTGCCAGCAGTTTATCTGCAGGCCCCAATTCACCCCTCCACTTT. Its protein is CASSLSAGPNSPLHF.

V gene TRBV6-6 combines with J gene TRBJ1-6; tentative D call: TRBD1 (5 bases). This CDR3 is 15 amino acids long. Trimming cost V 0 bases and J 11 bases, with 14 bases left between them. The germline CDR1 and CDR2 sequences are MNHNY and SVGAGI (reference sequence). The CDR3 loop reads CASSYSFSGGTPLHF. As DNA, the CDR3 is TGTGCCAGCAGTTACTCTTTTTCGGGGGGAACACCCCTCCACTTT.

The rearrangement joins TRBV7-9 to TRBJ1-1; D possibly corresponds to TRBD1 (5 bases). Germline lookup yields CDR1 SEHNR and CDR2 FQNEAQ (reference sequence). The V end was cut by 0 bases, the J end by 5 bases, with 10 bases between. The CDR3 is made up of 14 amino acids. The CDR3 region has the DNA TGTGCCAGCAGCTTAGCCGGGACTATGACTGAAGCTTTCTTT. Amino acid sequence: CASSLAGTMTEAFF.

The chain has TRBV9 and TRBJ2-7, with a weak D call TRBD2 (5 bases). The CDR3 runs 14 residues. CDR1 is SGDLS and CDR2 is YYNGEE in the germline V gene. Trimming took off 2 bases at V and 5 bases at J, with 14 bases between the two ends. CDR3 protein: CASSVPGVSDEQYV. DNA of the CDR3: TGTGCCAGCAGCGTTCCTGGGGTTAGCGACGAGCAGTACGTC.

V gene TRBV2 combines with J gene TRBJ1-2; D perhaps matches TRBD1 (6 bases). Trimming cost V 5 bases and J 2 bases, with 24 bases left between them. This CDR3 has 18 residues. The germline V gene has CDR1 SNHLY and CDR2 FYNNEI. For the CDR3, the DNA is TGTGCCAGCAGTCCCGTCCGGGACATCTCTCTTCTGAACTATGGCTACACCTTC. This sequence encodes CASSPVRDISLLNYGYTF. The full variable domain, with the rest looked up from reference TRBV2 and TRBJ1-2, is EPEVTQTPSHQVTQMGQEVILRCVPISNHLYFYWYRQILGQKVEFLVSFYNNEISEKSEIFDDQFSVERPDGSNFTLKIRSTKLEDSAMYFCASSPVRDISLLNYGYTFGSGTRLTVV.

The chain recombines TRBV19 with TRBJ1-6; possible D gene TRBD1, 6 bases. CDR1 LNHDA and CDR2 SQIVND come from the germline V gene (reference sequence). V lost 6 bases and J 7 bases, leaving 16 bases between the germline ends. The CDR3 is 15 residues long. The CDR3 coding sequence is TGTGCCAGTAGAGGACAGTTCTTTAACAATTCACCCCTCCACTTT. It translates to CASRGQFFNNSPLHF.

This chain joins TRBV6-5 and TRBJ1-3, with D perhaps matching TRBD1 (6 bases). CDR1 MNHEY and CDR2 SVGAGI come from the germline V gene. Trimming cost V 5 bases and J 6 bases, with 17 bases left between them. The CDR3 loop spans 15 amino acids. The CDR3 here is CASSRGGGIENTIYF. In nucleotides, the CDR3 is TGTGCCAGCAGTAGGGGGGGAGGTATTGAAAACACCATATATTTT.

The V call is TRBV7-6, the J call TRBJ2-7; 10 bases fit TRBD1. CDR1 SGHVS and CDR2 FNYEAQ come from the germline V gene. The CDR3 consists of 13 residues. With 4 bases clipped from V and 7 bases from J, the junction kept 4 bases outside the gene matches. CDR3 region: CASSWGTGVEQYV. DNA of the CDR3: TGTGCCAGCAGCTGGGGGACAGGGGTAGAGCAGTACGTC.

The J gene is TRBJ1-2, the V gene TRBV9; 9 nucleotides align to TRBD1. The CDR3 consists of 19 residues. Trimming took 4 bases from V and 8 from J; bases not matched to a gene: 24. The germline V gene has CDR1 SGDLS and CDR2 YYNGEE. The CDR3 loop reads CASSSTVGDRVGATEGYTF. Here the CDR3 DNA reads TGTGCCAGCAGCTCCACGGTGGGGGACAGGGTTGGGGCTACGGAGGGCTACACCTTC.

The chain couples TRBV4-1 to TRBJ1-4; 7 positions agree with TRBD1. The CDR3 has 15 residues. Germline assignment: CDR1 MGHRA and CDR2 YSYEKL. V gave up 3 bases and J gave up 3 bases; unmatched junction bases: 4. CDR3 sequence: CASSQVDRANEKLFF. In nucleotides, the CDR3 is TGCGCCAGCAGCCAGGTAGACAGGGCTAATGAAAAACTGTTTTTT.

CDR3 residues: CASSLGGTGGSHEQYV. DNA of the CDR3: TGCGCCAGCAGCTTGGGAGGGACAGGGGGTTCCCACGAGCAGTACGTC. The chain links TRBV5-1 to TRBJ2-7, with TRBD1 identical over 11 bases. The CDR3 is 16 residues long. Trimming cost V 0 bases and J 5 bases; bases outside gene matches: 7. CDR1 and CDR2 (germline): SGHRS, YFSETQ.

This chain connects TRBV6-5 to TRBJ1-4; 11 bases align to TRBD1. Germline loops: CDR1 MNHEY, CDR2 SVGAGI. CDR3 length: 15 residues. The V segment lost 4 bases and the J segment 11 bases; nucleotides outside the gene matches: 9. DNA of the CDR3: TGTGCCAGCAGTTTCCTGGACAGGGGGCTGGATAAACTGTTTTTT. Protein product: CASSFLDRGLDKLFF.

The J gene is TRBJ2-7, the V gene TRBV2; 7 bases line up with TRBD1. After removal of 6 bases from V and 5 bases from J, the junction contained 7 bases not matched to a gene. CDR3 length: 13 amino acids. Germline CDR1 SNHLY, CDR2 FYNNEI. The CDR3 is CASSKDREHEQYF. DNA of the CDR3: TGTGCCAGCAGCAAAGACAGGGAGCACGAGCAGTACTTC.

This sequence joins TRBV5-1 and TRBJ2-1; D is uncertain. Trimming left V 6 bases short and J 4 bases short, with 11 bases between. Germline V lookup: CDR1 SGHRS, CDR2 YFSETQ. This CDR3 has 13 amino acids. The chain's CDR3 is CASINEAYNEQFF. CDR3 bases: TGCGCCAGCATCAACGAAGCTTACAATGAGCAGTTCTTC.